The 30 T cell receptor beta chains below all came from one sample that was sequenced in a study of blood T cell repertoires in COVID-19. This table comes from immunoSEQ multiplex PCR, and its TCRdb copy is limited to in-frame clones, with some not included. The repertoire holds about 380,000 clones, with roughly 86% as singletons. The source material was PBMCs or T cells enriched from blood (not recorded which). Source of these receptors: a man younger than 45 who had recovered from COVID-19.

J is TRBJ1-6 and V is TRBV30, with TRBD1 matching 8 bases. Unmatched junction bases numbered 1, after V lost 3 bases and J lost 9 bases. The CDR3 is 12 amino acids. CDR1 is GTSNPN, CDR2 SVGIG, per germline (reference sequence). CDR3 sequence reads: CAWRDRVSPLHF. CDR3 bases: TGTGCCTGGAGGGACAGGGTTTCACCCCTCCACTTT.

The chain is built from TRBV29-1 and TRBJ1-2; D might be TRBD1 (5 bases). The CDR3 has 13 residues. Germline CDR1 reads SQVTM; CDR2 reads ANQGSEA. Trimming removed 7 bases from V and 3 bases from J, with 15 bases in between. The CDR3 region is CSADRGAYYGYTF. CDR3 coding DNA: TGCAGCGCCGACAGAGGCGCTTACTATGGCTACACCTTC.

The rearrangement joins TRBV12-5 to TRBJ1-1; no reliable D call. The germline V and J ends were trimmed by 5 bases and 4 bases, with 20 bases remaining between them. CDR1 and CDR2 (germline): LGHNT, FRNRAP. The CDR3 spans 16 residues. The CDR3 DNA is TGTGCTAGTGGTCCCCGCAGGTTTCGGGGAAGCACTGAAGCTTTCTTT. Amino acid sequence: CASGPRRFRGSTEAFF.

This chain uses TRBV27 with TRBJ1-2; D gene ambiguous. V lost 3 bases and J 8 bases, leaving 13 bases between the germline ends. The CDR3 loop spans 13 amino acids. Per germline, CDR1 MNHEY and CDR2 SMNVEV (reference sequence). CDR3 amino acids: CASSFSWAWGYTF. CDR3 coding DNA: TGTGCCAGCAGTTTCTCCTGGGCGTGGGGCTACACCTTC.

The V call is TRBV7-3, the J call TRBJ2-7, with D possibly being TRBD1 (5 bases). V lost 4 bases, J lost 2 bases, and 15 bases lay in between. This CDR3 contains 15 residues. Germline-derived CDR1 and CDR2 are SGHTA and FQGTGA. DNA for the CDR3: TGTGCCAGCAGCTCTGCCGCAGGGCTACCCTACGAGCAGTACTTC. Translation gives CASSSAAGLPYEQYF.

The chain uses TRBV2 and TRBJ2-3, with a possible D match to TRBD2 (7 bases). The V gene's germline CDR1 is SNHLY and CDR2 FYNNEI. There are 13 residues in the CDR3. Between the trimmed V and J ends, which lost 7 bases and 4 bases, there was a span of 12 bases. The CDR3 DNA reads TGTGCCAGCAAGGGGGGGATAGCAGATACGCAGTATTTT. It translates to CASKGGIADTQYF.

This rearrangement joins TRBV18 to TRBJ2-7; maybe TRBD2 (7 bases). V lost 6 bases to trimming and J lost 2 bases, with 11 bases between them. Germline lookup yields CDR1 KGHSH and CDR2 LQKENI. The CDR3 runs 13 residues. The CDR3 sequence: CASSEGGPYEQYF. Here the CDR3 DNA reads TGTGCCAGCTCCGAGGGGGGGCCCTACGAGCAGTACTTC.

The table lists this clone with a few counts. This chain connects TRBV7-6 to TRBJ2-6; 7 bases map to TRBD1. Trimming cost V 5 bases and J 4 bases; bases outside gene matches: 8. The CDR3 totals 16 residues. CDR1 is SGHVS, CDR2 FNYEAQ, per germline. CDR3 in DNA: TGTGCCAGCAGCCACCCAACAGGGGCCGGGGCCAACGTCCTGACTTTC. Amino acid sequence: CASSHPTGAGANVLTF.

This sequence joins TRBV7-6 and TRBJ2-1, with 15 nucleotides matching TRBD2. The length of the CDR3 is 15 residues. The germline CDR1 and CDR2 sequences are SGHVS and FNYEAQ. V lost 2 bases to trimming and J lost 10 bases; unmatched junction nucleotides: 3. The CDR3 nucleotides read TGTGCCAGCAGCTTAAGGACTAGCGGGGGGGGAGAGCAGTTCTTC. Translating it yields CASSLRTSGGGEQFF.

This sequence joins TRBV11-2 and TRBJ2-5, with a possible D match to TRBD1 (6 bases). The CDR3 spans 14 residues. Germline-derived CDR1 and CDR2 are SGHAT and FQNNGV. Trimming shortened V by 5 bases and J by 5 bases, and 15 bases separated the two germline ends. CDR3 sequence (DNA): TGTGCCAGCAGCCCGTGGGACAATCAGGAGACCCAGTACTTC. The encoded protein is CASSPWDNQETQYF. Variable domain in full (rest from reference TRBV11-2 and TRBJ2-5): EAGVAQSPRYKIIEKRQSVAFWCNPISGHATLYWYQQILGQGPKLLIQFQNNGVVDDSQLPKDRFSAERLKGVDSTLKIQPAKLEDSAVYLCASSPWDNQETQYFGPGTRLLVL.

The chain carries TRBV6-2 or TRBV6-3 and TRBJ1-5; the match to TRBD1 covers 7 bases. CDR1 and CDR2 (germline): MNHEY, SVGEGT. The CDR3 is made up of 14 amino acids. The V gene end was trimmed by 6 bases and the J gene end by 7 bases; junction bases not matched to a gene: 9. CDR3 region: CASSSGTAKQPQHF. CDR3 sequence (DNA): TGTGCCAGCAGCTCCGGGACAGCGAAACAGCCCCAGCATTTT.

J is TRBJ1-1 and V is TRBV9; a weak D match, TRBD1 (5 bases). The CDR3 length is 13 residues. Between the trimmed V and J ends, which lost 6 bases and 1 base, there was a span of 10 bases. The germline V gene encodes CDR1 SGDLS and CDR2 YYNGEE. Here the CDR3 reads CASTPGGNTEAFF. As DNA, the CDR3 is TGTGCCAGCACGCCGGGGGGGAACACTGAAGCTTTCTTT.

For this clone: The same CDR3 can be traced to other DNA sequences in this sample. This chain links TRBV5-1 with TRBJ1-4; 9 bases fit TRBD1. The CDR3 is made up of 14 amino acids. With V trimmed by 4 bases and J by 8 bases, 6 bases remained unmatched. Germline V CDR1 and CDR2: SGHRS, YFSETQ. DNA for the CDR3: TGCGCCAGCAGCCCAGACAGGGGGGGGGAAAAACTGTTTTTT. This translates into CASSPDRGGEKLFF.

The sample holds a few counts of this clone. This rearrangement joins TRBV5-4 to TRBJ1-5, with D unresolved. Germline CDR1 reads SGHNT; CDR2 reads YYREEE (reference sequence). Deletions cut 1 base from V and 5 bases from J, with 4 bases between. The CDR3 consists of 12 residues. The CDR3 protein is CASSLPDQPQHF. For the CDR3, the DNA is TGTGCCAGCAGCTTGCCCGATCAGCCCCAGCATTTT. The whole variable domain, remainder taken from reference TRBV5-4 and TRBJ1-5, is ETGVTQSPTHLIKTRGQQVTLRCSSQSGHNTVSWYQQALGQGPQFIFQYYREEENGRGNFPPRFSGLQFPNYSSELNVNALELDDSALYLCASSLPDQPQHFGDGTRLSIL.

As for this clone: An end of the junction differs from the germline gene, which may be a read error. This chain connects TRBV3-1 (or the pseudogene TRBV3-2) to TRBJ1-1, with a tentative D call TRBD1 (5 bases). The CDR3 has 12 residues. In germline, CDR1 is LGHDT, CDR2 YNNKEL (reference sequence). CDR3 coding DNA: TGTGCCAGCAGCTTCCGGGGGGGGGAAATTGTCTTT. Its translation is CASSFRGGEIVF.

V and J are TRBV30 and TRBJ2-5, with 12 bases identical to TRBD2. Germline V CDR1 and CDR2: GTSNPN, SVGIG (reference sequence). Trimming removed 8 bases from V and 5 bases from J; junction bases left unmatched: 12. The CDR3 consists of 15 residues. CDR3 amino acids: CAVRLAGGLWETQYF. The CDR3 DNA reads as TGTGCCGTCCGGCTAGCGGGGGGGCTATGGGAGACCCAGTACTTC.

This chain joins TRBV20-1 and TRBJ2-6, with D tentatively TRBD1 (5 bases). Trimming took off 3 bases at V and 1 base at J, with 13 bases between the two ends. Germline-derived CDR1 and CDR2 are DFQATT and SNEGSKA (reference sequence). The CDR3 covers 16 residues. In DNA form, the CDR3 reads TGCAGTGCTAGTACAGGCCACGAATCTGGGGCCAACGTCCTGACTTTC. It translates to CSASTGHESGANVLTF.

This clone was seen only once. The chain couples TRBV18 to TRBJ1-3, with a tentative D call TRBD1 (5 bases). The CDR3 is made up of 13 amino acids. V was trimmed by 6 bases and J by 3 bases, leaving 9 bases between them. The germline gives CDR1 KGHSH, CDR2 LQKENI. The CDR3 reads CASSPDIGNTIYF. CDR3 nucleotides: TGTGCCAGCTCCCCGGACATTGGAAACACCATATATTTT.

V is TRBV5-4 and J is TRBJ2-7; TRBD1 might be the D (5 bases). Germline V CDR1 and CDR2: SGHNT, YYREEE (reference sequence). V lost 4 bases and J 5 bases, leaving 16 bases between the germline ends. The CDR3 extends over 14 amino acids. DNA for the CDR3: TGTGCCAGCAGCCCCCTCCCAGGGCACCACGAGCAGTACTTC. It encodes CASSPLPGHHEQYF.

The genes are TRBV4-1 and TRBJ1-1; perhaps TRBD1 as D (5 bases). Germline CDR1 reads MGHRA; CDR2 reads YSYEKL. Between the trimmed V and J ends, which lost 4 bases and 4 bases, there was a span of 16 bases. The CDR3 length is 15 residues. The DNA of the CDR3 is TGCGCCAGCAGCCCTTTACAGGCGGGGATCACTGAAGCTTTCTTT. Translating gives CASSPLQAGITEAFF.

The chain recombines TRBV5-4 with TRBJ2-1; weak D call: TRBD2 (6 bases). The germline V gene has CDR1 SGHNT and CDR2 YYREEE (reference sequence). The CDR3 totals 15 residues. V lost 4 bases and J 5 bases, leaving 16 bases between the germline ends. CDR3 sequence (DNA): TGTGCCAGCAGCCGGGGACTTCAGAATAACAATGAGCAGTTCTTC. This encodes CASSRGLQNNNEQFF.

In nucleotides, the CDR3 is TGTGCCAGTAGTACAACCCGGGTCTCCTACAATGAGCAGTTCTTC. This sequence encodes CASSTTRVSYNEQFF. J is TRBJ2-1 and V is TRBV19; no definite D call. Trimming left V 4 bases short and J 0 bases short, with 10 bases between. The CDR3 consists of 15 residues. Per the germline V gene, CDR1 is LNHDA and CDR2 is SQIVND (reference sequence).

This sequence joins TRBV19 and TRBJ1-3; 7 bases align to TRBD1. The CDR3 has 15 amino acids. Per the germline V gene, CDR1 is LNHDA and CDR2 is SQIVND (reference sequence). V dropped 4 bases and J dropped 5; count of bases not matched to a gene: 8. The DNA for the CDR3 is TGTGCCAGTAGTAAAGGGACAGAGTCCCGAAACACCATATATTTT. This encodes CASSKGTESRNTIYF.

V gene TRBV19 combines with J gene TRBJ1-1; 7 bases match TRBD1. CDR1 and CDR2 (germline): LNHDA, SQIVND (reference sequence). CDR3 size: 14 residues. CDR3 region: CAASSGTVNTEAFF. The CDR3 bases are TGTGCGGCCTCATCCGGGACAGTGAACACTGAAGCTTTCTTT.

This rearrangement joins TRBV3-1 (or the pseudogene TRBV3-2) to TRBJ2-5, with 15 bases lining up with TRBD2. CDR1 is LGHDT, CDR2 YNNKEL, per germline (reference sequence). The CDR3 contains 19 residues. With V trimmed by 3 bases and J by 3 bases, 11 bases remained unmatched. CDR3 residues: CASSHGLVGTSGGKETQYF. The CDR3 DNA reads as TGTGCCAGCAGCCATGGCCTCGTAGGGACTAGCGGGGGGAAAGAGACCCAGTACTTC.

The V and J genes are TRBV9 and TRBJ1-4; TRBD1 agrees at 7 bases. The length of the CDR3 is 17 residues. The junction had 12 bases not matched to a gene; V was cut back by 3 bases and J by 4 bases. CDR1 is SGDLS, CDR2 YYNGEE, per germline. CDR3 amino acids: CASSAELGTAFNEKLFF. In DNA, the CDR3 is TGTGCCAGCAGCGCGGAGCTCGGGACAGCTTTTAATGAAAAACTGTTTTTT. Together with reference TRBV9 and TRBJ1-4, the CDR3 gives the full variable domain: DSGVTQTPKHLITATGQRVTLRCSPRSGDLSVYWYQQSLDQGLQFLIQYYNGEERAKGNILERFSAQQFPDLHSELNLSSLELGDSALYFCASSAELGTAFNEKLFFGSGTQLSVL.

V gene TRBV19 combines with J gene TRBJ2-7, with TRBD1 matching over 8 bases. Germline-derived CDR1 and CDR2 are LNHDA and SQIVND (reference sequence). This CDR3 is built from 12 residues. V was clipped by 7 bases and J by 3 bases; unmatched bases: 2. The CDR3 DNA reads TGTGCCAGTACCGGACAGGGCTACGAGCAGTACTTC. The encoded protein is CASTGQGYEQYF.

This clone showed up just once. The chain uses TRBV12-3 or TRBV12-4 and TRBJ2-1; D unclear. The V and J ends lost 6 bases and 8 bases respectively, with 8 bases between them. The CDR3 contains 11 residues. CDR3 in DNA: TGTGCCAGCAGCCCCGGAGATGAGCAGTTCTTC. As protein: CASSPGDEQFF.

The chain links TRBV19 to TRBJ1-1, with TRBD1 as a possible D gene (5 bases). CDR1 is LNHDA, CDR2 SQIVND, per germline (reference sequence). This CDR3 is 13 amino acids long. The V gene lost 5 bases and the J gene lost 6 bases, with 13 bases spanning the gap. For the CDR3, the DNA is TGTGCCAGTAGTCCCCGGGACTTGGCTGAAGCTTTCTTT. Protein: CASSPRDLAEAFF.

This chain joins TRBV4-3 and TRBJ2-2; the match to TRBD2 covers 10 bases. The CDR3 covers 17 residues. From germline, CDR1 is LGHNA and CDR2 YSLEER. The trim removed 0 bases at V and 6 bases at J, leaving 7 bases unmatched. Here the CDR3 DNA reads TGCGCCAGCAGCCAAGATCGAGCGGGGGGGCCCGCCGGGGAGCTGTTTTTT. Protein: CASSQDRAGGPAGELFF.